This TCR beta chain was documented in a study of early T cells in non-severe SARS-CoV-2 infection. This clonotype has at least ten counts. MiXCR, run by TCRdb on the 5' RACE reads, gives a single entry per CDR3 protein. Of over 60,000 distinct CDR3 sequences listed, roughly 10% are singletons. The junction had 7 bases not matched to a gene; V was cut back by 5 bases and J by 0 bases. Germline lookup yields CDR1 SGHAT and CDR2 FQNNGV. The CDR3 loop spans 16 amino acids. The origin of this receptor is an adult who was a healthcare worker with PCR-confirmed SARS-CoV-2 infection or an uninfected control (not recorded which). Sequencing used whole blood. J is TRBJ2-1 and V is TRBV11-2, with TRBD1 matching 7 bases. The CDR3: CASSLSRGSSYNEQFF. The CDR3 DNA sequence: TGTGCCAGCAGCCTTTCCAGGGGGAGCTCCTACAATGAGCAGTTCTTC. Using reference TRBV11-2 and TRBJ2-1 for the parts outside the CDR3, the full variable domain is EAGVAQSPRYKIIEKRQSVAFWCNPISGHATLYWYQQILGQGPKLLIQFQNNGVVDDSQLPKDRFSAERLKGVDSTLKIQPAKLEDSAVYLCASSLSRGSSYNEQFFGPGTRLTVL.